The text below deals with one T cell receptor (beta chain). What it binds is unknown. This entry belongs to a study of CD8 T cells in ankylosing spondylitis. Libraries for TCR beta were made by quantitative 5'-RACE with molecular barcodes. TCRdb reprocessed the 5' RACE reads via MiXCR and lists one record per CDR3 protein. Among around 450,000 distinct CDR3 sequences listed, roughly 26% were seen once. Study conclusions and caveats: Disease-linked clones reportedly concentrated significantly in matched ankylosing spondylitis synovial fluid. The study identified a TCR beta motif of under ten highly homologous variants that appeared characteristic of ankylosing spondylitis blood. Relatively rare in peripheral blood, disease-linked clones were also CD8+.

The CDR3 extends over 14 amino acids. The sample taken for sequencing was blood, either unsorted or a sorted T cell fraction (not recorded which). The sequence derives from a male donor with ankylosing spondylitis. This rearrangement joins TRBV21-1 to TRBJ1-1; TRBD1, the D gene given by the table, was not confirmed from the DNA. TRBV21-1 has pseudogene status. The CDR3 nucleotides are TGTGCCAGCAGCAAAGGTGAGGGGGCCACTGAAGCTTTCTTT. Its protein is CASSKGEGATEAFF.